This entry lists 21 T cell receptor beta chains sequenced from one sample in a study of cytomegalovirus exposure and HLA in healthy donors. The study ran its PCR with 60 Vbeta and 13 Jbeta primers. TCRdb's copy holds only in-frame clones and misses some; the assay was immunoSEQ multiplex PCR. The table for this sample gives roughly 70,000 clones. The sample was PBMCs. The receptors derive from a man aged 40-49 years in good health and CMV-seronegative.

The chain combines TRBV5-6 with TRBJ1-2, with 10 bases that match TRBD1. Germline V lookup: CDR1 SGHDT, CDR2 YYEEEE. Trimming cost V 4 bases and J 7 bases; bases outside gene matches: 13. The CDR3 loop spans 16 amino acids. CDR3 residues: CASSGMTGGPFRGYTF. DNA for the CDR3: TGTGCCAGCAGCGGGATGACAGGGGGCCCTTTTCGTGGCTACACCTTC.

In regard to this clone: Other nucleotide sequences in the sample specify the same CDR3. V is TRBV19 and J is TRBJ2-5; D might be TRBD2 (6 bases). With 4 bases removed from V and 2 bases from J, the gap between germline ends came to 11 bases. Germline-derived CDR1 and CDR2 are LNHDA and SQIVND (reference sequence). The CDR3 spans 14 residues. As DNA, the CDR3 is TGTGCCAGTAGTAGCCCGGGAGTACAAGAGACCCAGTACTTC. It specifies CASSSPGVQETQYF.

The chain couples TRBV2 to TRBJ2-7; 7 nucleotides line up with TRBD1. Germline V CDR1 and CDR2: SNHLY, FYNNEI. Trimming at V came to 3 bases and at J to 0 bases, leaving 8 bases not matched to a gene. This CDR3 region has 16 residues. As DNA, the CDR3 is TGTGCCAGCAGTGAGTGGGACAGCGCCGTCTCCTACGAGCAGTACTTC. It specifies CASSEWDSAVSYEQYF.

This chain links TRBV30 with TRBJ1-3; D perhaps matches TRBD1 (6 bases). The ends were cut back, 0 bases at V and 3 bases at J, with 15 bases in the middle. CDR1 is GTSNPN and CDR2 is SVGIG in the germline V gene (reference sequence). The CDR3 runs 16 residues. The CDR3 bases are TGTGCCTGGAGTGTAAGAGGGGGGGTTTATGGAAACACCATATATTTT. This translates into CAWSVRGGVYGNTIYF.

The chain is built from TRBV5-1 and TRBJ1-6; D may be TRBD1 (6 bases). The V gene lost 1 base and the J gene lost 8 bases, with 10 bases spanning the gap. The V gene's germline CDR1 is SGHRS and CDR2 YFSETQ. The CDR3 covers 14 residues. The CDR3 is CASSLTGMDSPLHF. The CDR3 nucleotides are TGCGCCAGCAGCTTGACAGGGATGGATTCACCCCTCCACTTT. Full variable domain (missing parts from reference TRBV5-1 and TRBJ1-6): KAGVTQTPRYLIKTRGQQVTLSCSPISGHRSVSWYQQTPGQGLQFLFEYFSETQRNKGNFPGRFSGRQFSNSRSEMNVSTLELGDSALYLCASSLTGMDSPLHFGNGTRLTVT.

The chain links TRBV5-4 to TRBJ2-3; TRBD1 matches at 7 bases. With 4 bases clipped from V and 6 bases from J, the junction kept 14 bases outside the gene matches. In germline, CDR1 is SGHNT, CDR2 YYREEE (reference sequence). There are 16 residues in the CDR3. The CDR3 sequence: CASSAWDRARADTQYF. DNA for the CDR3: TGTGCCAGCAGCGCCTGGGACAGAGCTAGAGCCGATACGCAGTATTTT.

The rearrangement uses TRBV27 and TRBJ2-7; weak D call: TRBD1 (6 bases). Germline-derived CDR1 and CDR2 are MNHEY and SMNVEV (reference sequence). Trimming removed 3 bases at V and 2 bases at J, with 14 bases between. The CDR3 covers 15 residues. CDR3 nucleotides: TGTGCCAGCAGTTTCCGACAGGAGGCGGCCTACGAGCAGTACTTC. Translation: CASSFRQEAAYEQYF.

This rearrangement joins TRBV7-8 to TRBJ1-5; perhaps TRBD1 as D (5 bases). The CDR3 contains 13 residues. Looked up from germline, CDR1 is SGHVS and CDR2 is FQNEAQ. With 3 bases removed from V and 5 bases from J, the gap between germline ends came to 8 bases. CDR3 in DNA: TGTGCCAGCAGCTTCTGGGGGGATCAGCCCCAGCATTTT. It specifies CASSFWGDQPQHF. Full variable domain (missing parts from reference TRBV7-8 and TRBJ1-5): GAGVSQSPRYKVAKRGQDVALRCDPISGHVSLFWYQQALGQGPEFLTYFQNEAQLDKSGLPSDRFFAERPEGSVSTLKIQRTQQEDSAVYLCASSFWGDQPQHFGDGTRLSIL.

This chain uses TRBV5-4 with TRBJ1-1, with 8 bases aligning to TRBD1. CDR3 length: 18 residues. Germline CDR1 is SGHNT and CDR2 is YYREEE (reference sequence). V lost 0 bases to trimming and J lost 1 base; unmatched junction nucleotides: 11. CDR3 loop: CASSLATYDRGRNTEAFF. CDR3 nucleotides: TGTGCCAGCAGCTTGGCAACTTATGACAGGGGCAGGAACACTGAAGCTTTCTTT.

J is TRBJ2-5 and V is TRBV7-3; TRBD2 aligns across 8 bases. Germline trimming cut 0 bases from V and 11 bases from J; bases unmatched to any gene: 8. Germline CDR1 is SGHTA and CDR2 is FQGTGA. This CDR3 comprises 14 residues. CDR3 bases: TGTGCCAGCAGCTTAACGACTAGCGTGGTGGGGCAGTACTTC. This encodes CASSLTTSVVGQYF.

The J gene is TRBJ2-5, the V gene TRBV19; 7 nucleotides agree with TRBD1. Unmatched junction bases numbered 12, after V lost 6 bases and J lost 5 bases. Germline-derived CDR1 and CDR2 are LNHDA and SQIVND (reference sequence). The CDR3 loop spans 15 amino acids. CDR3 residues: CASSQPDRTRETQYF. CDR3 sequence (DNA): TGTGCCAGTAGCCAACCGGACAGGACTCGGGAGACCCAGTACTTC. The entire variable domain, with the rest obtained from reference TRBV19 and TRBJ2-5, is as follows: DGGITQSPKYLFRKEGQNVTLSCEQNLNHDAMYWYRQDPGQGLRLIYYSQIVNDFQKGDIAEGYSVSREKKESFPLTVTSAQKNPTAFYLCASSQPDRTRETQYFGPGTRLLVL.

The chain joins TRBV2 to TRBJ2-7; 8 bases fit TRBD2. Trimming at V came to 8 bases and at J to 4 bases, leaving 10 bases not matched to a gene. Per the germline V gene, CDR1 is SNHLY and CDR2 is FYNNEI. The CDR3 length is 14 residues. The CDR3 protein is CASGYSGVRYEQYF. As DNA, the CDR3 is TGTGCCAGCGGGTATAGCGGGGTCAGGTACGAGCAGTACTTC.

This sequence joins TRBV5-4 and TRBJ2-1; 11 positions agree with TRBD2. Looked up from germline, CDR1 is SGHNT and CDR2 is YYREEE (reference sequence). CDR3 length: 17 residues. The junction had 13 bases not matched to a gene; V was cut back by 5 bases and J by 6 bases. The CDR3 reads CASREGLAGGLGNEQFF. The CDR3 nucleotides read TGTGCCAGCAGGGAGGGGCTAGCGGGGGGTCTTGGCAATGAGCAGTTCTTC.

V is TRBV9 and J is TRBJ2-4; 9 bases map to TRBD1. In germline, CDR1 is SGDLS, CDR2 YYNGEE. J was trimmed by 8 bases and V by 4 bases; bases with no gene match: 4. This CDR3 comprises 13 residues. The DNA for the CDR3 is TGTGCCAGCAGCCCTCGGGACAGGGACATTCAGTACTTC. This gives the protein CASSPRDRDIQYF.

The chain combines TRBV4-1 with TRBJ2-7, with 7 bases that match TRBD1. This CDR3 is built from 14 residues. V gave up 5 bases and J gave up 0 bases; unmatched junction bases: 4. CDR1 and CDR2 (germline): MGHRA, YSYEKL. The CDR3 loop reads CASSKGADSYEQYF. The DNA of the CDR3 is TGCGCCAGCAGCAAGGGGGCGGACTCCTACGAGCAGTACTTC.

Comments on this clone: Other DNA sequences in the same sample also yield this CDR3. DNA for the CDR3: TGTGCCAGCAGTTACTCGAGACAGGGTGGGGATACGCAGTATTTT. It translates to CASSYSRQGGDTQYF. The rearrangement joins TRBV6-5 to TRBJ2-3; 7 bases are a match to TRBD1. Trimming removed 0 bases from V and 6 bases from J; junction bases left unmatched: 6. This CDR3 has 15 amino acids. CDR1 is MNHEY, CDR2 SVGAGI, per germline.

The CDR3: CASSVSGGTTDTQYF. DNA of the CDR3: TGTGCCAGCAGCGTCAGCGGAGGAACCACAGATACGCAGTATTTT. This chain links TRBV9 with TRBJ2-3; D may be TRBD2 (5 bases). The CDR3 runs 15 residues. Trimming pared 2 bases from V and 2 bases from J, leaving 12 bases between. Germline V lookup: CDR1 SGDLS, CDR2 YYNGEE.

The chain couples TRBV7-9 to TRBJ2-2, with 7 bases that match TRBD1. The CDR3 runs 16 residues. V was pared by 4 bases and J by 1 base, with 6 bases of the junction left unmatched. Germline V CDR1 and CDR2: SEHNR, FQNEAQ (reference sequence). CDR3 residues: CASSYNRGQNTGELFF. CDR3 sequence (DNA): TGTGCCAGCAGCTATAACAGGGGTCAGAACACCGGGGAGCTGTTTTTT.

The gene calls are TRBV2 and TRBJ1-1; D ambiguous. Germline V gene data show CDR1 as SNHLY and CDR2 as FYNNEI. With 4 bases removed from V and 0 bases from J, the gap between germline ends came to 9 bases. This CDR3 is built from 14 residues. The CDR3 nucleotides are TGTGCCAGCAGTGTGCCGGGAATGAACACTGAAGCTTTCTTT. Encoded protein: CASSVPGMNTEAFF.

The chain links TRBV5-1 to TRBJ2-5, with TRBD2 matching over 9 bases. This CDR3 contains 16 residues. V lost 4 bases, J lost 3 bases, and 10 bases stayed unmatched. Germline loops: CDR1 SGHRS, CDR2 YFSETQ. CDR3 in amino acids: CASSLVGGGAEETQYF. DNA of the CDR3: TGCGCCAGCAGCCTGGTCGGCGGGGGGGCAGAAGAGACCCAGTACTTC.

The chain uses TRBV9 and TRBJ2-5, with TRBD1 as a possible D gene (5 bases). The V gene's germline CDR1 is SGDLS and CDR2 YYNGEE. This CDR3 is 15 amino acids long. Trimming cost V 4 bases and J 1 base, with 14 bases left between them. The chain's CDR3 is CASSQTLDSQETQYF. CDR3 nucleotide sequence: TGTGCCAGCAGCCAGACTCTCGACAGCCAAGAGACCCAGTACTTC. The variable domain in full, completed from reference TRBV9 and TRBJ2-5, reads DSGVTQTPKHLITATGQRVTLRCSPRSGDLSVYWYQQSLDQGLQFLIQYYNGEERAKGNILERFSAQQFPDLHSELNLSSLELGDSALYFCASSQTLDSQETQYFGPGTRLLVL.